This T cell receptor (beta chain) appears in the sequencing data of a study of shared clonotypes between healthy human individuals. Method: immunoSEQ multiplex PCR; TCRdb's copy keeps in-frame clones and lacks some. The sample has about 460,000 clones; approximately 77% are singletons. This CDR3 has 15 amino acids. In germline, CDR1 is SGHTA, CDR2 FQGNSA. V gave up 2 bases and J gave up 5 bases; unmatched junction bases: 8. V is TRBV7-2 and J is TRBJ2-5, with TRBD2 matching over 7 bases. The source is a woman aged 40-49 years in good health. Some clones in this sample may be carry-over from other donors' samples. The sample was PBMCs. The CDR3 is CASSLFGGSGETQYF. As DNA, the CDR3 is TGTGCCAGCAGCTTATTTGGCGGGAGCGGGGAGACCCAGTACTTC.